Below, one TCR beta chain is given with its context. Its antigen remains undetermined. Per-base quality was not reported, and no clone a single base away is much larger than it. From a lookup of the germline V gene, CDR1 and CDR2 are SGHTA and FQGNSA. The CDR3 runs 13 amino acids, cysteine and phenylalanine included. The entry retains the CDR3 DNA only, 39 bases that are in frame from base 1. V sheds 8 bases and J sheds 2 bases, leaving 10 bases between their ends. Each collaborating institution followed its own protocols to collect whole blood in K2EDTA tubes. Collaborator samples were shipped for TCRbeta analysis as frozen whole blood, isolated PBMCs, or DNA extracted from either sample type. This record belongs to a study of blood T cell repertoires in COVID-19 (dated by TCRdb to between 2020 and 2021). With regard to the full study: Collaborator samples came from the United States, Italy and Spain and covered acute and convalescent phases of COVID-19. The prospective study material was composed of cDNA or gDNA derived from T cells, B-cell-depleted T cells, or PBMCs. Deeply sampled blood TCRbeta repertoires from subjects exposed to, actively infected with, or recovered from COVID-19 were included in the dataset. The repertoires were released in a freely available public database meant as a resource for research on the immune response to SARS-CoV-2. The samples were drawn from the first 160 participants of the ongoing ImmuneRACE study and from 1,254 subjects provided by 6 global collaborators. A de-identified subject ID, COVID-19 status, age in years and sex were almost always included in the sample metadata. Where HLA class I and class II types were available, the types were taken from metadata supplied by the sample provider, not from assay-based typing.

On the study overall, not on this receptor specifically: Clinical and demographic metadata were provided uncurated, with the amount varying by source and participant.

TCRbeta CDR3 regions were amplified from genomic DNA by means of the immunoSEQ Assay, a bias-controlled multiplex PCR. The study's processing was this. The number of nucleated cells in each sample was estimated by amplification of reference gene primers within the assay. To quantify the absolute abundance of each unique TCRbeta CDR3 rearrangement, sequence reads were collapsed and filtered. For each sample, productive Simpson clonality was calculated as the square root of Simpson's diversity index across productive rearrangements. TCRdb holds this immuneACCESS table with in-frame rearrangements only. Some clones are missing; in checked studies, unresolved V genes explain under half, and the rest has no known cause. The V and J calls and the clone size are those of that table, but D and trimming were determined from the DNA. Counted in this sample were roughly 56,000 clones; approximately 88% of them appeared once. The biggest ten clones account for around a fifth of the sample.

The chain uses TRBV7-2 and TRBJ1-3; a confident D gene designation cannot be given. The sample comprised peripheral blood. This receptor was identified in a human donor in a cohort sampled during active COVID-19. The DNA sequence is given as TGTGCCAGCTCAGGAGGGACTGGAAACACCATATATTTT. The translation is CASSGGTGNTIYF.